The sequence of this TCR beta chain was determined in a study of shared clonotypes between healthy human individuals. The method was immunoSEQ multiplex PCR; TCRdb's version includes in-frame clones alone and lacks a portion of them. The sample records fewer than 600,000 clones, around 79% being singletons. Trimming removed 0 bases from V and 3 bases from J; junction bases left unmatched: 3. There are 15 residues in the CDR3. CDR1 and CDR2 (germline): SGDLS, YYNGEE. J is TRBJ2-1 and V is TRBV9; 7 nucleotides line up with TRBD2. Sample: PBMCs. The TCR sequence derives from a woman aged 40 to 55 in good health. Some clones in this sample may be carry-over from other donors' samples. CDR3 sequence reads: CASSVGGSNYNEQFF. The CDR3 DNA is TGTGCCAGCAGCGTAGGCGGGAGTAACTACAATGAGCAGTTCTTC. Supplemented by reference TRBV9 and TRBJ2-1, the full variable domain reads DSGVTQTPKHLITATGQRVTLRCSPRSGDLSVYWYQQSLDQGLQFLIQYYNGEERAKGNILERFSAQQFPDLHSELNLSSLELGDSALYFCASSVGGSNYNEQFFGPGTRLTVL.